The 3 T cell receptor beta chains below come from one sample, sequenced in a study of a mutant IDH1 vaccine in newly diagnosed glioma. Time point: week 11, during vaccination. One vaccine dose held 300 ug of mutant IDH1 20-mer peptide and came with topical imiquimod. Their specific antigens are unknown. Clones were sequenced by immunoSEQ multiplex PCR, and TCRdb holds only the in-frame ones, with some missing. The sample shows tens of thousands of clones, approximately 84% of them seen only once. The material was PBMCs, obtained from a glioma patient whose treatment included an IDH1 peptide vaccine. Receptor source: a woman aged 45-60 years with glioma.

This CDR3 is CASSPIRGQGKTGELFF. In DNA, the CDR3 is TGTGCCAGCTCACCAATCCGCGGACAGGGGAAGACCGGGGAGCTGTTTTTT. The V gene is TRBV18, the J gene TRBJ2-2; TRBD1 aligns across 9 bases. With 2 bases clipped from V and 5 bases from J, the junction kept 9 bases outside the gene matches. The CDR3 has 17 amino acids. Germline V gene sequence: CDR1 KGHSH, CDR2 LQKENI.

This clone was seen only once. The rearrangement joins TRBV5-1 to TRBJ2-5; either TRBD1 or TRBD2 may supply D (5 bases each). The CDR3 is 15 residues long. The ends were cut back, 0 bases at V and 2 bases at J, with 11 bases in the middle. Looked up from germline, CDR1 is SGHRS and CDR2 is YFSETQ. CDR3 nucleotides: TGCGCCAGCAGCTTGGGGTCGGGGCGTCAAGAGACCCAGTACTTC. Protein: CASSLGSGRQETQYF. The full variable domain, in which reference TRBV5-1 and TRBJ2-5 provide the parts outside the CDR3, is KAGVTQTPRYLIKTRGQQVTLSCSPISGHRSVSWYQQTPGQGLQFLFEYFSETQRNKGNFPGRFSGRQFSNSRSEMNVSTLELGDSALYLCASSLGSGRQETQYFGPGTRLLVL.

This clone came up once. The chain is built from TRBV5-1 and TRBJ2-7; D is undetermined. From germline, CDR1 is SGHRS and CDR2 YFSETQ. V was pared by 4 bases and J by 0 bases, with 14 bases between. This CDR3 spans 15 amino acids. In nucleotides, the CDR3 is TGCGCCAGCAGCCCCAGAGACCGTTACTCCTACGAGCAGTACTTC. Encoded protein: CASSPRDRYSYEQYF.